This TCR beta chain was sequenced in a study of CD8 T cells in Susac syndrome. The RNA input was 0.5 to 1 ug, and it was reverse transcribed with random hexamers. TCRdb ran MiXCR on the immunoSEQ multiplex PCR reads and lists one entry per CDR3 protein. The sample comprises roughly 200,000 distinct CDR3 sequences, less than 95% of which are singletons, and about 0.1% rests with the top ten. This CDR3 comprises 16 residues. The germline V gene has CDR1 DFQATT and CDR2 SNEGSKA (reference sequence). V lost 3 bases to trimming and J lost 5 bases; unmatched junction nucleotides: 8. The chain is built from TRBV20-1 and TRBJ2-5; 14 nucleotides line up with TRBD2. This TCR came from a human donor in good health. Sequencing was carried out using CD4+ T cells from PBMCs. CDR3 nucleotide sequence: TGCAGTGCTAGCCCCCTGACTAGCGGGAGGGAGGAGACCCAGTACTTC. Protein sequence: CSASPLTSGREETQYF.